A selection of T cell receptor beta chains follows, all from one sample in a study of persistence of HIV-infected CD4 T cells. Antigen specificity for these receptors is unknown. Some clones are missing from TCRdb's copy, which holds only in-frame ones; the method was immunoSEQ multiplex PCR. The profile shows about 25,000 clones, roughly 70% of them singletons. Sequences were derived from CD4+ T cells sorted from PBMCs after approximately 19-hour stimulation, sampled from a patient who received antiretroviral therapy. Receptor source: an adult man with HIV who was CMV-seropositive. Each CDR3 is given with its conserved first and last residue.

j_gene: TRBJ2-2; v_gene: TRBV27; CDR3aa: CASSLRENTGELFF
j_gene: TRBJ1-3; v_gene: TRBV19; CDR3aa: CASSTIGQGSSGNTIYF
j_gene: TRBJ1-5; v_gene: TRBV6-2/TRBV6-3; CDR3aa: CASSKGQGKDQPQHF
j_gene: TRBJ1-5; v_gene: TRBV19; CDR3aa: CASSTRLQPQHF
j_gene: TRBJ2-7; v_gene: TRBV19; CDR3aa: CASSIVKGPYEQYF
j_gene: TRBJ2-7; v_gene: TRBV2; CDR3aa: CASSEDRRSYEQYF
j_gene: TRBJ1-2; v_gene: TRBV14; CDR3aa: CASSQRQGRANGYTF
j_gene: TRBJ1-2; v_gene: TRBV30; CDR3aa: CAWSVSRVYGYTF
j_gene: TRBJ2-7; v_gene: TRBV28; CDR3aa: CASSSNRGDEQYF
j_gene: TRBJ2-2; v_gene: TRBV12-1; CDR3aa: CASGTGTGELFF
j_gene: TRBJ2-2; v_gene: TRBV12-3/TRBV12-4; CDR3aa: CASSWSGTGELFF
j_gene: TRBJ2-7; v_gene: TRBV28; CDR3aa: CASSIRGRGSYEQYF
j_gene: TRBJ2-7; v_gene: TRBV5-1; CDR3aa: CASSHLDRTYEQYF
j_gene: TRBJ1-3; v_gene: TRBV6-5; CDR3aa: CASRRGQFENTIYF
j_gene: TRBJ1-1; v_gene: TRBV4-1; CDR3aa: CASSHIPGGLDTEAFF
j_gene: TRBJ2-5; v_gene: TRBV7-3; CDR3aa: CASSLRQEETQYF